This T cell receptor beta chain comes out of a study of T cells in Graves' hyperthyroidism and ophthalmopathy. TCR beta CDR3 region amplification was performed from RNA transcripts. Carried out on the TCR CDR3, a first-round RT-PCR used the HTBI primer set. Each CDR3 protein gets one entry after TCRdb re-called the multiplex PCR reads with MiXCR. The data contain about 840,000 distinct CDR3 sequences, roughly 40% of them seen just once; the ten biggest clones take up around 9.3%. This clonotype appeared many times. Exclusion of a patient resulted from uncontrolled infection, other autoimmune disease, pregnancy or lactation. Orbital computed tomography and thyroid ultrasound, together with serum TRAb and thyroxine and clinical symptoms, were used for diagnoses. Germline CDR1 and CDR2: ENHRY and SYGVKD. V lost 8 bases, J lost 1 base, and 11 bases lay in between. This CDR3 has 13 amino acids.

The receptor was isolated from a man younger than 35 with Graves' hyperthyroidism. The specimen was blood. The chain recombines TRBV10-3 with TRBJ2-5; the D gene could be TRBD1 or TRBD2 (5 bases each). The CDR3 DNA reads TGTGCCATCGTCCGGGACCTCCAAGAGACCCAGTACTTC. Residues: CAIVRDLQETQYF.